The T cell receptor (beta chain) under discussion was sequenced for a study of shared clonotypes between healthy human individuals. Study-wide background: Donors consisted of a couple of women and a few men between 18 and 49.

Trimming cost V 5 bases and J 6 bases, with 11 bases left between them. This CDR3 is built from 13 residues. The V gene's germline CDR1 is GTSNPN and CDR2 SVGIG (reference sequence). Only CD45RO-negative cells positively selected for CCR7 counted as naive CD8 cells, so terminally differentiated effector memory CD45RA+ cells were excluded. Authors' data handling: ImmunoSEQ junction-only sequences lacked quality scores, so their filtering differed. Sequencing was performed with immunoSEQ multiplex PCR; in TCRdb, only in-frame clones are kept and a portion is missing. V, J and clone size are those of that table, while D and trimming were read from the DNA. Of some 2.1 million clones in the sample, about 94% were seen once.

The sequencing input was naive CD8+ T cells sorted from blood. The TCR originated in a man between 18 and 29 years old in good health. The chain has TRBV30 and TRBJ1-6; D is perhaps TRBD1 (5 bases). The CDR3 DNA is TGTGCCTGGTCGGGACTGACTAATTCACCCCTCCACTTT. The encoded protein is CAWSGLTNSPLHF.